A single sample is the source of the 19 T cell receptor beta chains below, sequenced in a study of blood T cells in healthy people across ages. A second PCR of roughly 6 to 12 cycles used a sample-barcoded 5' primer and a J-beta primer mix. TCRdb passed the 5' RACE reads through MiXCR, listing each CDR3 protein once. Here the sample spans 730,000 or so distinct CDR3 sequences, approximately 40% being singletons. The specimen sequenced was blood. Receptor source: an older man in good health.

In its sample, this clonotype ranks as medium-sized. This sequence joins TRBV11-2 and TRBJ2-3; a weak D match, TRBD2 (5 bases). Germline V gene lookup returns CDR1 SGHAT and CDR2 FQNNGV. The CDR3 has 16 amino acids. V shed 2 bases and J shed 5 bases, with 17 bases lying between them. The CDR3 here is CASSLSLYLRGDTQYF. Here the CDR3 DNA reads TGTGCCAGCAGCTTAAGTCTGTACCTCCGGGGAGATACGCAGTATTTT.

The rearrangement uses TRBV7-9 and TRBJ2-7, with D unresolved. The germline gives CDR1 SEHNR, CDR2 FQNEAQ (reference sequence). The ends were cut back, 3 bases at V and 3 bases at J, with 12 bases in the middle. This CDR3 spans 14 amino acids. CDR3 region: CASSFEGRIYEQYF. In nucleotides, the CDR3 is TGTGCCAGCAGCTTTGAAGGACGCATCTACGAGCAGTACTTC. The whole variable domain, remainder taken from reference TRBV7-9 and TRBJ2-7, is DTGVSQNPRHKITKRGQNVTFRCDPISEHNRLYWYRQTLGQGPEFLTYFQNEAQLEKSRLLSDRFSAERPKGSFSTLEIQRTEQGDSAMYLCASSFEGRIYEQYFGPGTRLTVT.

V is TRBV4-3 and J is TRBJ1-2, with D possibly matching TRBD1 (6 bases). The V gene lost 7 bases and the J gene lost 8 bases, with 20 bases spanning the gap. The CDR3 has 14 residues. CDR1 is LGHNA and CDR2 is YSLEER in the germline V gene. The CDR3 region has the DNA TGCGCCAGCACTCAAAGCCAGGGGCCGGGGGGCTACACCTTC. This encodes CASTQSQGPGGYTF.

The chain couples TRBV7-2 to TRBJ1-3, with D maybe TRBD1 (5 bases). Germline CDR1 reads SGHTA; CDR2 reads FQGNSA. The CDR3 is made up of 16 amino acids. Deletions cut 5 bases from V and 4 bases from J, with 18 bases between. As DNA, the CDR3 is TGTGCCAGCAGCCCCTTACCGAGCGGGGCCGGAAACACCATATATTTT. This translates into CASSPLPSGAGNTIYF.

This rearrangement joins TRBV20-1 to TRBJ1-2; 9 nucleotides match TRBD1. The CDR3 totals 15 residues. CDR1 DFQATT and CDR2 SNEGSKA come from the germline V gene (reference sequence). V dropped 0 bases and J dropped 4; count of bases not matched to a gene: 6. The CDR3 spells CSARDPGQGVYGYTF. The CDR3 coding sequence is TGCAGTGCTAGAGATCCGGGACAGGGAGTCTATGGCTACACCTTC.

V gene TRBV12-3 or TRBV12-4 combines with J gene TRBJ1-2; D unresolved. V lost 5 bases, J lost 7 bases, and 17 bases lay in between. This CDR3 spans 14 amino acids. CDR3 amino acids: CASSPEGGIGGYTF. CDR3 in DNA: TGTGCCAGCAGTCCCGAGGGAGGGATTGGTGGCTACACCTTC.

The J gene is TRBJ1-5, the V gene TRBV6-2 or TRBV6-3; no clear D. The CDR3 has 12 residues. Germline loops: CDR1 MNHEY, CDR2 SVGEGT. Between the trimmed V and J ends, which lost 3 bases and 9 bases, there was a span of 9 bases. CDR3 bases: TGTGCCAGCAGTTATTCTCGTCGGCCCCAGCATTTT. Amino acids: CASSYSRRPQHF.

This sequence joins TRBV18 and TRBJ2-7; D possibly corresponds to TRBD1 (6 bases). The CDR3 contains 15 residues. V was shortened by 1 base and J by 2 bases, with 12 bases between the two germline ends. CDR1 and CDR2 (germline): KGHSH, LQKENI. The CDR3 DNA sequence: TGTGCCAGCTCACCACAGGCAGGGGAGACCTACGAGCAGTACTTC. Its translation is CASSPQAGETYEQYF.

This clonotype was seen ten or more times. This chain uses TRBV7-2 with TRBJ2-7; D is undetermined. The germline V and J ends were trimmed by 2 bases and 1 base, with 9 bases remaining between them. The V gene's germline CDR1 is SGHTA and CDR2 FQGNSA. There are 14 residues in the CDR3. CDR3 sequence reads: CASSLQATSYEQYF. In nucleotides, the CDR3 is TGTGCCAGCAGCTTACAGGCAACATCCTACGAGCAGTACTTC.

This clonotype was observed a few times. As DNA, the CDR3 is TGTGCCAGCAGCTTGGGGACTAATGCCCGCACAGATACGCAGTATTTT. It translates to CASSLGTNARTDTQYF. This sequence joins TRBV7-8 and TRBJ2-3, with 7 nucleotides matching TRBD2. The germline CDR1 and CDR2 sequences are SGHVS and FQNEAQ. The CDR3 length is 16 residues. Trimming removed 3 bases from V and 1 base from J; junction bases left unmatched: 7. The full variable domain, with the rest looked up from reference TRBV7-8 and TRBJ2-3, is GAGVSQSPRYKVAKRGQDVALRCDPISGHVSLFWYQQALGQGPEFLTYFQNEAQLDKSGLPSDRFFAERPEGSVSTLKIQRTQQEDSAVYLCASSLGTNARTDTQYFGPGTRLTVL.

The CDR3 DNA is TGTGCCAGCAGGTACATGACAGTGAACAATCAGCCCCAGCATTTT. This sequence encodes CASRYMTVNNQPQHF. This sequence joins TRBV2 and TRBJ1-5, with a tentative D call TRBD1 (5 bases). V was trimmed by 6 bases and J by 3 bases, leaving 15 bases between them. The germline V gene encodes CDR1 SNHLY and CDR2 FYNNEI. CDR3 size: 15 residues.

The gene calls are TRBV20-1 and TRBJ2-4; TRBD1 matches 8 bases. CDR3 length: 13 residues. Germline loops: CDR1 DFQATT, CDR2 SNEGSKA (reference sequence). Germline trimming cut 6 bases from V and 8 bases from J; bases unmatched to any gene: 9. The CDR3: CSAGGQVVDIQYF. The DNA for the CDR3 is TGCAGTGCCGGGGGACAGGTTGTTGACATTCAGTACTTC.

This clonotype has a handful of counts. The CDR3 loop reads CSDHINTEAFF. CDR3 DNA: TGCAGCGACCACATAAACACTGAAGCTTTCTTT. The rearrangement uses TRBV29-1 and TRBJ1-1; D is unclear. Germline CDR1 reads SQVTM; CDR2 reads ANQGSEA. The CDR3 sequence is 11 residues long. The V end was cut by 7 bases, the J end by 2 bases, with 8 bases between. Supplemented by reference TRBV29-1 and TRBJ1-1, the full variable domain reads SAVISQKPSRDICQRGTSLTIQCQVDSQVTMMFWYRQQPGQSLTLIATANQGSEATYESGFVIDKFPISRPNLTFSTLTVSNMSPEDSSIYLCSDHINTEAFFGQGTRLTVV.

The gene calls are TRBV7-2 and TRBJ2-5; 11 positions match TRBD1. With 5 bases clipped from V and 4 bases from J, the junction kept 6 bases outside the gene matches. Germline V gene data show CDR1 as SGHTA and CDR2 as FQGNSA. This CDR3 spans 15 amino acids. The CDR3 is CASSGSGTGGETQYF. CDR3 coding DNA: TGTGCCAGCAGCGGATCCGGGACAGGGGGAGAGACCCAGTACTTC.

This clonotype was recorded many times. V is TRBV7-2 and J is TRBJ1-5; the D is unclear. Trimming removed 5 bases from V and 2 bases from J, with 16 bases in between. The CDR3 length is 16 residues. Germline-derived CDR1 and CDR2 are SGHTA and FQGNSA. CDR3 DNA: TGTGCCAGCAGCCCGGGCCGGAGATCGGGCAATCAGCCCCAGCATTTT. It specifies CASSPGRRSGNQPQHF.

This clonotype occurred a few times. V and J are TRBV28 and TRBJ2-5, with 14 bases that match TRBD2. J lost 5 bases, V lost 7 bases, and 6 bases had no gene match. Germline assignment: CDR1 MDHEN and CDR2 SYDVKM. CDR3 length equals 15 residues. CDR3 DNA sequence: TGTGCCAGCAAGGGCTGGACTAGCGGGAGGGAGACCCAGTACTTC. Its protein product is CASKGWTSGRETQYF. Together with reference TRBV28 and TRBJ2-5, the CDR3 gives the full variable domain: DVKVTQSSRYLVKRTGEKVFLECVQDMDHENMFWYRQDPGLGLRLIYFSYDVKMKEKGDIPEGYSVSREKKERFSLILESASTNQTSMYLCASKGWTSGRETQYFGPGTRLLVL.

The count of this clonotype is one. CDR3 sequence reads: CASSSLPGDNEQYF. Here the CDR3 DNA reads TGCGCCAGCAGCTCCCTACCGGGCGACAACGAGCAGTACTTC. This chain uses TRBV5-1 with TRBJ2-7; D unclear. This CDR3 has 14 residues. Germline CDR1 is SGHRS and CDR2 is YFSETQ. V was trimmed by 3 bases and J by 5 bases, leaving 15 bases between them.

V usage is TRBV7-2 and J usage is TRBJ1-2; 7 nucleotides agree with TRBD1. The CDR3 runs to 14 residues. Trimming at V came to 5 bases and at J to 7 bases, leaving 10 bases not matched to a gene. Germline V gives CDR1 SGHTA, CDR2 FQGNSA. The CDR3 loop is CASSPTGTDSGYTF. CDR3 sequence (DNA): TGTGCCAGCAGCCCCACGGGGACAGACTCTGGCTACACCTTC. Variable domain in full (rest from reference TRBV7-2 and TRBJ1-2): GAGVSQSPSNKVTEKGKDVELRCDPISGHTALYWYRQSLGQGLEFLIYFQGNSAPDKSGLPSDRFSAERTGGSVSTLTIQRTQQEDSAVYLCASSPTGTDSGYTFGSGTRLTVV.

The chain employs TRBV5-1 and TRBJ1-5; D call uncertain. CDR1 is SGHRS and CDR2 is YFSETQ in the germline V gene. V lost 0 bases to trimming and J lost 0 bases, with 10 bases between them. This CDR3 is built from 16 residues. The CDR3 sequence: CASSLDGKDSNQPQHF. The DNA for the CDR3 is TGCGCCAGCAGCTTGGATGGAAAGGATAGCAATCAGCCCCAGCATTTT.